This TCR beta chain was observed in a study of T cell changes during pregnancy in multiple sclerosis. Only in-frame clones appear in the TCRdb table, and some are missing; sequencing was by immunoSEQ multiplex PCR. This sample has 30,000 to 35,000 clones, with 90% found just once. Sequences were derived from CD8+ T cells from peripheral blood mononuclear cells, sampled before pregnancy. The sequence derives from a female donor with multiple sclerosis, enrolled in a pregnancy study.

The CDR3 DNA is TGTGCCAGCAGCGTTGAGTCCTACGAGCAGTACTTC. As protein: CASSVESYEQYF. This sequence joins TRBV5-6 and TRBJ2-7; D unclear. The CDR3 runs 12 residues. Trimming took off 4 bases at V and 1 base at J, with 6 bases between the two ends. Germline loops: CDR1 SGHDT, CDR2 YYEEEE.